One sample yielded the 22 T cell receptor beta chains listed below, sequenced in a study of blood T cell repertoires in COVID-19. Profiling relied on immunoSEQ multiplex PCR, and the TCRdb table lists in-frame clones only, not all of them. The table has 150,000 to 200,000 clones, around 86% seen once. The specimen was peripheral blood. All receptors come from a man aged 50-59 years with active or convalescent COVID-19.

The V call is TRBV4-1, the J call TRBJ1-3, with a weak D call TRBD1 (6 bases). Trimming took off 3 bases at V and 2 bases at J, with 14 bases between the two ends. Germline V lookup: CDR1 MGHRA, CDR2 YSYEKL. The CDR3 consists of 16 residues. CDR3 nucleotides: TGCGCCAGCAGCCAGGGGGCGACAGTAACTGGAAACACCATATATTTT. Translated: CASSQGATVTGNTIYF.

The rearrangement uses TRBV27 and TRBJ1-4; D is ambiguous. Germline values: CDR1 MNHEY, CDR2 SMNVEV (reference sequence). CDR3 length equals 16 residues. V was shortened by 4 bases and J by 5 bases, with 17 bases between the two germline ends. CDR3 sequence: CASSSRSRYDNEKLFF. In DNA, the CDR3 is TGTGCCAGCAGTTCCCGTTCCAGGTACGACAATGAAAAACTGTTTTTT.

The rearrangement links TRBV3-1 (or the pseudogene TRBV3-2) to TRBJ2-7; tentative D call: TRBD1 (5 bases). This CDR3 has 16 residues. Trimming cost V 4 bases and J 9 bases, with 25 bases left between them. In germline, CDR1 is LGHDT, CDR2 YNNKEL (reference sequence). CDR3 in amino acids: CASSRIRPRVRRRQYF. The CDR3 bases are TGTGCCAGCAGCCGCATACGGCCCAGGGTGAGGCGGCGGCAGTACTTC.

This chain uses TRBV30 with TRBJ1-5, with 10 nucleotides matching TRBD1. CDR3 length equals 17 residues. Germline V gives CDR1 GTSNPN, CDR2 SVGIG (reference sequence). V dropped 2 bases and J dropped 0; count of bases not matched to a gene: 7. DNA of the CDR3: TGTGCCTGGAGTAGGGACAGGGGACATTATAGCAATCAGCCCCAGCATTTT. Translating gives CAWSRDRGHYSNQPQHF.

The J gene is TRBJ1-6, the V gene TRBV4-2, with 9 nucleotides matching TRBD1. Unmatched junction bases numbered 5, after V lost 3 bases and J lost 5 bases. This CDR3 is built from 16 residues. CDR1 LGHNA and CDR2 YNFKEQ come from the germline V gene. CDR3 protein: CASSHTGTGNNSPLHF. DNA of the CDR3: TGTGCCAGCAGCCATACCGGGACAGGGAATAATTCACCCCTCCACTTT.

The chain uses TRBV4-1 and TRBJ1-3, with D hard to call. Germline values: CDR1 MGHRA, CDR2 YSYEKL. The V end lost 1 base, the J end lost 1 base, and 5 bases lay between the germline ends. This CDR3 spans 14 amino acids. CDR3 coding DNA: TGCGCCAGCAGCCAAGTAGCGTCTGGAAACACCATATATTTT. It yields the protein CASSQVASGNTIYF.

This chain links TRBV27 with TRBJ1-1, with D unclear. Trimming cost V 4 bases and J 1 base, with 7 bases left between them. This CDR3 is 13 amino acids long. In germline, CDR1 is MNHEY, CDR2 SMNVEV (reference sequence). CDR3 region: CASSSHRNTEAFF. The CDR3 DNA is TGTGCCAGCAGTTCCCACAGGAACACTGAAGCTTTCTTT.

The V and J genes are TRBV7-2 and TRBJ1-4; tentatively, D is TRBD1 (6 bases). CDR1 and CDR2 (germline): SGHTA, FQGNSA. This CDR3 has 14 amino acids. Trimming took 3 bases from V and 7 from J, leaving 12 bases between them. The CDR3 is CASSFQGLGEKLFF. The CDR3, as DNA: TGTGCCAGCAGCTTTCAGGGGCTAGGTGAAAAACTGTTTTTT.

The CDR3 loop reads CATSDFPGQRAFF. In DNA form, the CDR3 reads TGTGCCACCAGTGATTTCCCGGGACAGAGAGCTTTCTTT. V is TRBV24-1 and J is TRBJ1-1; TRBD1 agrees at 7 bases. Germline values: CDR1 KGHDR, CDR2 SFDVKD. The CDR3 extends over 13 amino acids. V gave up 1 base and J gave up 10 bases; unmatched junction bases: 5.

This rearrangement joins TRBV5-1 to TRBJ2-4; perhaps TRBD2 as D (5 bases). CDR1 and CDR2 (germline): SGHRS, YFSETQ. This CDR3 is built from 14 residues. Trimming took 4 bases from V and 6 from J, leaving 14 bases between them. The CDR3 protein is CASSRGQVGNIQYF. The CDR3, as DNA: TGCGCCAGCAGCCGCGGGCAGGTTGGAAACATTCAGTACTTC.

The chain joins TRBV6-4 to TRBJ1-2, with 8 bases aligning to TRBD1. Germline CDR1 is MRHNA and CDR2 is SNTAGT. J was trimmed by 7 bases and V by 6 bases; bases with no gene match: 10. CDR3 length equals 14 residues. The CDR3 spells CASRPTRGLGGYTF. In nucleotides, the CDR3 is TGTGCCAGCAGGCCGACCAGGGGGCTTGGTGGCTACACCTTC.

J is TRBJ1-1 and V is TRBV5-1, with a weak D call TRBD1 (6 bases). The germline V gene has CDR1 SGHRS and CDR2 YFSETQ. With 3 bases removed from V and 4 bases from J, the gap between germline ends came to 19 bases. This CDR3 has 16 amino acids. This CDR3 reads CASSSTSGAYATEAFF. CDR3 in DNA: TGCGCCAGCAGCTCCACGTCAGGGGCCTACGCCACTGAAGCTTTCTTT.

The chain recombines TRBV18 with TRBJ1-1; tentatively, D is TRBD1 (5 bases). Looked up from germline, CDR1 is KGHSH and CDR2 is LQKENI. V gave up 6 bases and J gave up 5 bases, with 16 bases separating them. The CDR3 runs 14 residues. CDR3 sequence reads: CASSTHQGLTEAFF. The DNA for the CDR3 is TGTGCCAGCTCGACGCATCAGGGTTTGACTGAAGCTTTCTTT.

The V and J genes are TRBV24-1 and TRBJ2-1, with TRBD1 matching 7 bases. The CDR3 runs to 14 residues. Germline CDR1 and CDR2: KGHDR and SFDVKD. The V segment lost 5 bases and the J segment 0 bases; nucleotides outside the gene matches: 0. CDR3 sequence reads: CATSGQGSYNEQFF. DNA of the CDR3: TGTGCCACCAGTGGACAGGGCTCCTACAATGAGCAGTTCTTC.

This clone was counted a single time. The chain is built from TRBV11-3 and TRBJ1-1; D might be TRBD1 (5 bases). The CDR3 is 14 amino acids. V dropped 0 bases and J dropped 1 base, with 6 bases sitting between them. From germline, CDR1 is SGHNT and CDR2 YENEEA. For the CDR3, the DNA is TGTGCCAGCAGCTTAGAGGGGGGGAACACTGAAGCTTTCTTT. Translated, it gives CASSLEGGNTEAFF.

J is TRBJ1-2 and V is TRBV18, with TRBD1 identical over 7 bases. Germline V lookup: CDR1 KGHSH, CDR2 LQKENI. The V and J ends lost 3 bases and 4 bases, in that order; junction bases with no gene match: 8. The CDR3 length is 15 residues. CDR3 sequence reads: CASSPNPGQIYGYTF. CDR3 in DNA: TGTGCCAGCTCACCCAATCCGGGACAGATCTATGGCTACACCTTC. Supplemented by reference TRBV18 and TRBJ1-2, the full variable domain reads NAGVMQNPRHLVRRRGQEARLRCSPMKGHSHVYWYRQLPEEGLKFMVYLQKENIIDESGMPKERFSAEFPKEGPSILRIQQVVRGDSAAYFCASSPNPGQIYGYTFGSGTRLTVV.

V gene TRBV10-3 combines with J gene TRBJ1-1, with D possibly being TRBD1 (5 bases). V was shortened by 5 bases and J by 3 bases, with 7 bases between the two germline ends. The germline CDR1 and CDR2 sequences are ENHRY and SYGVKD. There are 12 residues in the CDR3. CDR3 sequence: CAISKQDTEAFF. The CDR3, as DNA: TGTGCCATCAGTAAACAGGACACTGAAGCTTTCTTT.

V and J are TRBV27 and TRBJ1-3; TRBD1 is a possible D gene (6 bases). CDR1 MNHEY and CDR2 SMNVEV come from the germline V gene (reference sequence). V was shortened by 3 bases and J by 3 bases, with 9 bases between the two germline ends. The CDR3 has 14 amino acids. DNA of the CDR3: TGTGCCAGCAGTTTTGCAGGGGTTGGAAACACCATATATTTT. It is translated as CASSFAGVGNTIYF.

This sequence joins TRBV28 and TRBJ2-3; 11 bases map to TRBD2. V lost 7 bases, J lost 4 bases, and 10 bases stayed unmatched. Germline-derived CDR1 and CDR2 are MDHEN and SYDVKM. The CDR3 is made up of 16 amino acids. The CDR3 loop is CASKRISGGAADTQYF. Written as DNA, the CDR3 is TGTGCCAGCAAAAGAATTAGCGGGGGGGCTGCAGATACGCAGTATTTT.

This sequence joins TRBV5-1 and TRBJ1-1; 9 bases align to TRBD1. This CDR3 contains 12 residues. After removal of 0 bases from V and 11 bases from J, the junction contained 2 bases not matched to a gene. Germline V lookup: CDR1 SGHRS, CDR2 YFSETQ. CDR3 sequence reads: CASSLDRGLAFF. CDR3 nucleotide sequence: TGCGCCAGCAGCTTGGACAGGGGGCTGGCTTTCTTT. Full variable domain (rest looked up from reference TRBV5-1 and TRBJ1-1): KAGVTQTPRYLIKTRGQQVTLSCSPISGHRSVSWYQQTPGQGLQFLFEYFSETQRNKGNFPGRFSGRQFSNSRSEMNVSTLELGDSALYLCASSLDRGLAFFGQGTRLTVV.

CDR3 coding DNA: TGTGCCAGCAGGGCTCCTGAGGGTACATTAGAGACCCAGTACTTC. Encoded protein: CASRAPEGTLETQYF. The J gene is TRBJ2-5, the V gene TRBV5-6; weak D call: TRBD2 (5 bases). V dropped 5 bases and J dropped 4 bases, with 18 bases sitting between them. Germline values: CDR1 SGHDT, CDR2 YYEEEE. This CDR3 contains 15 residues.

With regard to this clone: A junction end diverges from the germline sequence, so it may reflect a read error. The rearrangement links TRBV12-3 or TRBV12-4 to TRBJ1-1; D not resolved. This CDR3 spans 13 amino acids. CDR3 amino acids: CANSFTRDTEAFF. In DNA form, the CDR3 reads TGTGCCAACAGTTTCACCCGGGACACTGAAGCTTTCTTT.